This TCR beta chain was identified in a study of vaccination and CD4 T cells after COVID-19. Study details: Convalescent individuals numbered four females and six males, two being Hispanic. Median time from COVID diagnosis to post-COVID sampling was 101 days (35 to 161). Cells were stimulated with overlapping spike peptide pools from SARS-CoV-2, HCoV-NL63, HCoV-OC43 and HCoV-229E.

For this clonotype: What it binds is not known.

An Oncomine TCR Beta short-read assay was used to sequence the DNA from cultured CD4+ T cells. TCRdb re-called the PCR reads with MiXCR, one entry per CDR3 protein. Among approximately 8,800 distinct CDR3 sequences listed, under 40% were seen once. The treatment here: approximately nine-day PBMC culture with coronavirus spike peptide pools or control peptides (ViraFEST assay). Before the COVID-19 pandemic (2011-2018), CD4+ T cells were obtained from the unexposed donor. Peptide pools at approximately 9.1 ug/ml and IL-2 at about 10 IU/ml were added to cultures of 2 million or so PBMCs per well. The sample taken for sequencing was CD4+ T cells from blood, cultured in vitro. The clonotype originates from a human donor in good health.

CDR3 in amino acids: CASSPSPGQGTGSYEQYF. The DNA of the CDR3 is TGTGCCAGCTCACCATCTCCGGGACAGGGAACGGGATCCTACGAGCAGTACTTC. This rearrangement joins TRBV18 to TRBJ2-7; TRBD1 aligns across 9 bases. V shed 2 bases, J shed 1 base, and the junction held 12 bases outside the gene matches. The CDR3 consists of 18 residues. Germline lookup yields CDR1 KGHSH and CDR2 LQKENI. The full variable domain, with the rest looked up from reference TRBV18 and TRBJ2-7, is NAGVMQNPRHLVRRRGQEARLRCSPMKGHSHVYWYRQLPEEGLKFMVYLQKENIIDESGMPKERFSAEFPKEGPSILRIQQVVRGDSAAYFCASSPSPGQGTGSYEQYFGPGTRLTVT.